This TCR beta chain was documented in a study of CD8+ T cells in alopecia areata. CDR1 and CDR2 (germline): LNHDA, SQIVND (reference sequence). The CDR3 runs 14 residues. V lost 1 base to trimming and J lost 2 bases, with 9 bases between them. Treatment reported: oral pan-JAK inhibitor, 5-10 mg twice daily. Alopecia areata patients provided lesional scalp punch biopsies and peripheral blood. This clone was counted between two and nine times. Its antigen is as yet unknown. At the DNA level, this CDR3 is encoded by other sequences in the same sample as well. Points from the study as a whole: Clonality in the scalp and expanded CD8+ clones ranked among the top 100 were significantly decreased by tofacitinib. Numerous clones, expanded in lesions, remained in scalp and blood during tofacitinib. Higher clonality and more expanded CD8+ clones appeared in lesional than normal scalp.

Sequencing used cDNA as its template, made by extracting RNA and reverse transcribing it. The repertoire was sequenced with immunoSEQ multiplex PCR; TCRdb's copy has only in-frame clones and lacks some. The sample records around 200,000 clones, about 60% being singletons. Sequenced here: CD8+ T cells sorted from blood, sampled at week 24, from a patient treated with tofacitinib. This sequence was found in a human donor with alopecia areata. V usage is TRBV19 and J usage is TRBJ2-7, with D perhaps TRBD1 or TRBD2 (7 bases each). The CDR3 sequence is CASSIAGGAYEQYF. In nucleotides, the CDR3 is TGTGCCAGTAGTATAGCAGGGGGGGCCTACGAGCAGTACTTC.